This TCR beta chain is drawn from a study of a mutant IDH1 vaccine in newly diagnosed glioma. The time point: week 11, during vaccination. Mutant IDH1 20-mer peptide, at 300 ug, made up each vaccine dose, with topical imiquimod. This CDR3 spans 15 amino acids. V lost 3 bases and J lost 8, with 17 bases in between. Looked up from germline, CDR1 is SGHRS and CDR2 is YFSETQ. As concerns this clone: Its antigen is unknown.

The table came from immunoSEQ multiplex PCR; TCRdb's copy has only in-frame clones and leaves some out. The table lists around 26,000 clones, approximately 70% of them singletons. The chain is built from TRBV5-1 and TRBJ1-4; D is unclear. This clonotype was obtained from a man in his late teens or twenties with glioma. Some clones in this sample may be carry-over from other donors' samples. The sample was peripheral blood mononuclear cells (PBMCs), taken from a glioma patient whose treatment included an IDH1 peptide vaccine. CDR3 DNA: TGCGCCAGCAGCTATGATTTGGGTGCAGCGGAAAAACTGTTTTTT. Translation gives CASSYDLGAAEKLFF.